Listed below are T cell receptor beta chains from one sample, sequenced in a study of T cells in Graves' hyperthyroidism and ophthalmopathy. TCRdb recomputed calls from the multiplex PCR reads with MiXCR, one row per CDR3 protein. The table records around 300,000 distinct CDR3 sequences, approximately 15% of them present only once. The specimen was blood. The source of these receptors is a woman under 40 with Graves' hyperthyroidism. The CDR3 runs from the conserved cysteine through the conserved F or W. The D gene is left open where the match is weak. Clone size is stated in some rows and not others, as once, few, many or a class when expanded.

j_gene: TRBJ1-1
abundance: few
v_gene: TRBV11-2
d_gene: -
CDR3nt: TGTGCCAGCAGCCCCCAACCTAGGAACACTGAAGCTTTCTTT
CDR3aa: CASSPQPRNTEAFF

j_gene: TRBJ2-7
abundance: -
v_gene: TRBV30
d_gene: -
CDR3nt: TGTGCCTGGAGTCCACTAGCCCCGCGGGAGCAGTACTTC
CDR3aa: CAWSPLAPREQYF

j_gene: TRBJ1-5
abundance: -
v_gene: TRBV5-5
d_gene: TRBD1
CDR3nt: TGTGCCAGCAGCCCGATAGGGACAGGGGTATCGAATCAGCCCCAGCATTTT
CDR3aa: CASSPIGTGVSNQPQHF

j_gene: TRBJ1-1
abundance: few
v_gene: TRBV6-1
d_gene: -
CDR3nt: TGTGCCAGCAGTGAAGTTAAGAACACTGAAGCTTTCTTT
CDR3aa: CASSEVKNTEAFF

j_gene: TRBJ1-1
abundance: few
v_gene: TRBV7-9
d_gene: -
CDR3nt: TGTGCCAGCAGCTTAGCGACACAAGGGAGAGCTTTCTTT
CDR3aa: CASSLATQGRAFF

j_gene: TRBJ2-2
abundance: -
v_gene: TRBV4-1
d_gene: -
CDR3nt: TGCGCCAGCAGCCAACAGGGGTCTTGGACCGGGGAGCTGTTTTTT
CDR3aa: CASSQQGSWTGELFF

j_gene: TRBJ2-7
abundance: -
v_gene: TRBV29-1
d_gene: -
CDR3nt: TGCAGCGTAGGGCCGCCGGGGATTTCGGGCTACGAGCAGTACTTC
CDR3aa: CSVGPPGISGYEQYF

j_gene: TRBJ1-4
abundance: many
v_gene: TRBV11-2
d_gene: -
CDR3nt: TGTGCCAGCAGCTTAGCCTTGACGGCCGGGAAACTGTTTTTT
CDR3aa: CASSLALTAGKLFF

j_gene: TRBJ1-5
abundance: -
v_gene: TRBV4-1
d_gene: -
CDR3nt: TGCGCCAGCAGCCAAGGGACAGAGAATCAGCCCCAGCATTTT
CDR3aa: CASSQGTENQPQHF

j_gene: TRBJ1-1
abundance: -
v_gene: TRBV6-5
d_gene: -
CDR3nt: TGTGCCAGCAGTTACTCAGTACAGGGAACTGAAGCTTTCTTT
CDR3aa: CASSYSVQGTEAFF

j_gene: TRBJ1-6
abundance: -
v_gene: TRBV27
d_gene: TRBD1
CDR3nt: TGTGCCAGCAGTCCGCGGACAGGGGGGCGTTCACCCCTCCACTTT
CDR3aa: CASSPRTGGRSPLHF

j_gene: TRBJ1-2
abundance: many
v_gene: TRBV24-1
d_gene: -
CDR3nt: TGTGCCACCAGTGATCCCAATAGGGGGGTCTACACCTTC
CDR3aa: CATSDPNRGVYTF

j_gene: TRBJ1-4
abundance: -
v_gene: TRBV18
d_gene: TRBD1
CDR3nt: TGTGCCAGCTCACCCTTTCCCGGGACAGGGGCTGAAAAACTGGTTTTT
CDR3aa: CASSPFPGTGAEKLVF

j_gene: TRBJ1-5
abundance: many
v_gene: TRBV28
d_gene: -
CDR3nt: TGTGCCAGCAGTTTGAATGTGGTTCAGCCCCAGCATTTT
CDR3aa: CASSLNVVQPQHF

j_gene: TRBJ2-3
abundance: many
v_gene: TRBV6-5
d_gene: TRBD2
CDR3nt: TGTGCCAGCAGTTACTCGGGGAATAGCGGGAGTAGCACAGATACGCAGTATTTT
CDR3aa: CASSYSGNSGSSTDTQYF

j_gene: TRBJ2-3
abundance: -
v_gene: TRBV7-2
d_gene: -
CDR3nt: TGTGCCAGCAGCTTAAGTACTAGTATCCTACTCGATACGCAGTATTTT
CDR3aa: CASSLSTSILLDTQYF

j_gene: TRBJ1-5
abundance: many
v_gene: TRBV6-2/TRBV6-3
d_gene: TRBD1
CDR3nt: TGTGCCAGCAGTAATGACAGGGCCCAGCCCCAGCATTTT
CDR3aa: CASSNDRAQPQHF

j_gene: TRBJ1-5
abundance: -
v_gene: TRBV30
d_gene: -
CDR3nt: TGTGCCTGGAGTAGCATTCCAAATCAGCCCCAGCATTTT
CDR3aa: CAWSSIPNQPQHF

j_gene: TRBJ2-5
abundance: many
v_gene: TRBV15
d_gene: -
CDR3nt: TGTGCCACCAGCGGCAAAGAGACCCAGTACTTC
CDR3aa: CATSGKETQYF

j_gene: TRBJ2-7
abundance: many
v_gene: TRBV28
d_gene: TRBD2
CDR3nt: TGTGCCTCCCGGGGGGGGCGAGGCACCTACGAGCAGTACTTC
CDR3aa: CASRGGRGTYEQYF

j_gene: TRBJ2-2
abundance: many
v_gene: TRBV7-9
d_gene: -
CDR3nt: TGTGCCAGCAGCTTAGCTTCGGACCCACCCGGGGAGCTGTTTTTT
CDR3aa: CASSLASDPPGELFF

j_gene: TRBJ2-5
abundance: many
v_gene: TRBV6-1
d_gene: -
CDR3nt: TGTGCCAGCGGCTGGAGGCCGGAAGAGACCCAGTACTTC
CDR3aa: CASGWRPEETQYF

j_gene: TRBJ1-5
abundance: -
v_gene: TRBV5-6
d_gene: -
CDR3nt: TGTGCCAGCAGCTTGGGGCCCTGGGGCAATCAGCCCCAGCATTTT
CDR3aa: CASSLGPWGNQPQHF

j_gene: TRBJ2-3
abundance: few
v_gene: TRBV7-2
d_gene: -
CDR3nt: TGTGCCAGCAGCCCCAGACTCGATCCAGATACGCAGTATTTT
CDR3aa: CASSPRLDPDTQYF

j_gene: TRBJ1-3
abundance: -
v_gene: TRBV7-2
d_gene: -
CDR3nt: TGTGCCAGCAGCAAGGACCGGGGCTCTGGAAACACCATATATTTT
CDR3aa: CASSKDRGSGNTIYF

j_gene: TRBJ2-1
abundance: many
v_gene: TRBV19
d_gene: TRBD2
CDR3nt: TGTGCCAGTAACCGGCCCTTAGCGGGAGTCAATGAGCAGTTCTTC
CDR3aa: CASNRPLAGVNEQFF

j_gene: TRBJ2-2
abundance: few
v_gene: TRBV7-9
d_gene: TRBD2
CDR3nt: TGTGCCAGCAGCGGATCAAGGACTAGTTCGGGAAACGGGGAGCTGTTTTTT
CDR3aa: CASSGSRTSSGNGELFF

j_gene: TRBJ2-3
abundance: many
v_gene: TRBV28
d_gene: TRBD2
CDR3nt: TGTGCCAGCAGTTTTTCCGCGGGAGGGGATACGCAGTATTTT
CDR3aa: CASSFSAGGDTQYF

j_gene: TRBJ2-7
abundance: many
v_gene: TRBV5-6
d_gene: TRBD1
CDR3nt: TGTGCCAGCAGAACCGGGACAGCTTACGAGCAGTACTTC
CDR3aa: CASRTGTAYEQYF